Sequencing of this T cell receptor (beta chain) was carried out in a study of blood T cells in healthy people across ages. Across the whole study: Per every two T cells, about one barcoded beta molecule was captured by template switching.

Study results and caveats: For the donors, CMV status was unknown and possibly confounded expanded clonotype changes.

Samples each had at least 5.5 micrograms of total RNA extracted. Sample-barcoded 5' priming and a J-beta primer mix drove a second PCR of roughly 6 to 12 cycles. In TCRdb, the 5' RACE reads were re-called with MiXCR into one record per CDR3 protein. This sample yields around 1,500,000 distinct CDR3 sequences, of which about 30% are seen a single time; 6.5% to 8.5% belongs to the top ten. In regard to this clonotype: Its specificity is not known.

The receptor was isolated from a young woman in good health. Sequenced input: blood.

Here the CDR3 DNA reads TGCGCCAGCAGCCAAGAAAGGCGGCTAGCGGAGACCCAGTACTTC. Its protein is CASSQERRLAETQYF. V and J are TRBV4-1 and TRBJ2-5, with a possible D match to TRBD2 (6 bases). The CDR3 has 15 residues. Trimming took off 0 bases at V and 5 bases at J, with 13 bases between the two ends. The germline CDR1 and CDR2 sequences are MGHRA and YSYEKL.